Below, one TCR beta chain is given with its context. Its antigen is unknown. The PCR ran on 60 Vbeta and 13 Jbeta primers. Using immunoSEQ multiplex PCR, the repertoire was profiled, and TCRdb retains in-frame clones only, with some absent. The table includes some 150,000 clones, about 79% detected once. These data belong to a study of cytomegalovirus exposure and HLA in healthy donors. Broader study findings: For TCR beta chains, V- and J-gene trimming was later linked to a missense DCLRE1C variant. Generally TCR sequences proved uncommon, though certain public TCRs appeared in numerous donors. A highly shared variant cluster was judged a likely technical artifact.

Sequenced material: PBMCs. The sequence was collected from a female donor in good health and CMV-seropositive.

As DNA, the CDR3 is TGTGCCTGGAGTTACCCCGGACAGGGGAACACTGAAGCTTTCTTT. Protein product: CAWSYPGQGNTEAFF. The chain recombines TRBV30 with TRBJ1-1; 8 nucleotides align to TRBD1. Germline CDR1 and CDR2: GTSNPN and SVGIG (reference sequence). V lost 2 bases, J lost 1 base, and 6 bases stayed unmatched. The CDR3 spans 15 residues.